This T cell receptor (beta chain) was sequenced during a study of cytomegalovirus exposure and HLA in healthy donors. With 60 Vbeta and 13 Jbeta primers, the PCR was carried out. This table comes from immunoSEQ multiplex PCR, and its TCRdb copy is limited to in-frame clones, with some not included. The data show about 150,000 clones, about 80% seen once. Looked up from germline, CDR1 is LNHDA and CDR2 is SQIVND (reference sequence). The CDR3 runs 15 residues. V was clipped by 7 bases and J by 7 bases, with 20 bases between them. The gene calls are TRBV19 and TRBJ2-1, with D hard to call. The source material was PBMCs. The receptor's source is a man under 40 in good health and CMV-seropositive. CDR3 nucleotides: TGTGCCAGTAAACCCCCCCCGACTGGCCCAAATGAGCAGTTCTTC. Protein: CASKPPPTGPNEQFF.